A single count supports the clone carrying this T cell receptor (beta chain). Mismatch with germline at one junction end may stem from a read error. The data are from a study of shared clonotypes between healthy human individuals. Produced via immunoSEQ multiplex PCR; TCRdb's table is partial and in-frame only. This sample has about 1 million clones, with under 80% found just once. This receptor was obtained from a young man in good health. Source material: memory CD4+ T cells sorted from blood. Subset reported: CD45RA-negative fraction.

CDR3 residues: CASSESRVVSF. In DNA form, the CDR3 reads TGCGCCAGCAGTGAGTCTCGGGTCGTCAGTTTT. The chain uses TRBV10-2 and TRBJ2-3; D not resolved. From germline, CDR1 is WSHSY and CDR2 SAAADI. The CDR3 totals 11 residues.